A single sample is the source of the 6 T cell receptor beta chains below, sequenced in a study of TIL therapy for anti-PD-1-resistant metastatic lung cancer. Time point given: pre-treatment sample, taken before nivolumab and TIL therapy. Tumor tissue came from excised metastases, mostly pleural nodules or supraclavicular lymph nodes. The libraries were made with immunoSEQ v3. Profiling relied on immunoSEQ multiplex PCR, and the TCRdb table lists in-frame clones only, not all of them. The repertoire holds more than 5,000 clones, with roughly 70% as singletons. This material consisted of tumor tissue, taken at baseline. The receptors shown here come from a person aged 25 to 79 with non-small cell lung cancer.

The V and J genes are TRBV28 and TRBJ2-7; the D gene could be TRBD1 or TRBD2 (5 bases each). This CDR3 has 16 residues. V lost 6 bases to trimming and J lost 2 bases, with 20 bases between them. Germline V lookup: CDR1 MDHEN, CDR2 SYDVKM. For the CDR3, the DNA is TGTGCCAGCAGCGTAGGAGGTCGGGGCAGAGCCTACGAGCAGTACTTC. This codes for CASSVGGRGRAYEQYF. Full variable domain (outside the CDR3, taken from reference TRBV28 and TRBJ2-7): DVKVTQSSRYLVKRTGEKVFLECVQDMDHENMFWYRQDPGLGLRLIYFSYDVKMKEKGDIPEGYSVSREKKERFSLILESASTNQTSMYLCASSVGGRGRAYEQYFGPGTRLTVT.

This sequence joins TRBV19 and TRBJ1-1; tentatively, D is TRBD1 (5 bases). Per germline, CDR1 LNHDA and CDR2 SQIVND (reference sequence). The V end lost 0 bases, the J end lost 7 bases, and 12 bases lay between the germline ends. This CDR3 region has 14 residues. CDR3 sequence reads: CASSIEGRGSEAFF. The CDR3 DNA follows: TGTGCCAGTAGTATAGAGGGGCGAGGGAGTGAAGCTTTCTTT.

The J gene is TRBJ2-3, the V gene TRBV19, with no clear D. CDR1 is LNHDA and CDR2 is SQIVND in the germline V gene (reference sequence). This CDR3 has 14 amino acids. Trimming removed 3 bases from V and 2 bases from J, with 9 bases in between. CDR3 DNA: TGTGCCAGTAGTATTGGTGCCTTCACAGATACGCAGTATTTT. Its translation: CASSIGAFTDTQYF.

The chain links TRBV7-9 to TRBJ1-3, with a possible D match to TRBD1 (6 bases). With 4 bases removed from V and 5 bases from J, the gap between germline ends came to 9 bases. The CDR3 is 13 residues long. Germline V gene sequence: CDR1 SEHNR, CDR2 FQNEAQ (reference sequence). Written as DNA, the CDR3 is TGTGCCAGCAGCTCAACAGGGAGAAACACCATATATTTT. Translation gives CASSSTGRNTIYF. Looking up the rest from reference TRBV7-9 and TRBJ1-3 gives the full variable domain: DTGVSQNPRHKITKRGQNVTFRCDPISEHNRLYWYRQTLGQGPEFLTYFQNEAQLEKSRLLSDRFSAERPKGSFSTLEIQRTEQGDSAMYLCASSSTGRNTIYFGEGSWLTVV.

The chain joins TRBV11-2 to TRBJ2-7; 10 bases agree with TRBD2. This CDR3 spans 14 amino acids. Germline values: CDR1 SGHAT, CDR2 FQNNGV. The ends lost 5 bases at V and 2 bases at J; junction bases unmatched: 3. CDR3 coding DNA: TGTGCCAGCAGCATTAGCGGGAGGCCCTACGAGCAGTACTTC. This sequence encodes CASSISGRPYEQYF.

CDR3 in amino acids: CATSDTGATEAFF. In DNA, the CDR3 is TGTGCCACCAGTGATACAGGGGCCACTGAAGCTTTCTTT. The rearrangement links TRBV24-1 to TRBJ1-1; TRBD1 matches 7 bases. Trimming cost V 3 bases and J 4 bases; bases outside gene matches: 1. Germline V lookup: CDR1 KGHDR, CDR2 SFDVKD. The CDR3 runs 13 residues.